This T cell receptor beta chain is from a study of cytomegalovirus exposure and HLA in healthy donors (dated by TCRdb to the late 2010s). For the study in its entirety: In an earlier analysis of approximately 500 of the donors, approximately 260 Gb of sequence data and some 120 million unique TCR beta sequences from 150 million to 200 million T cells were reported. An early release covering approximately 600 HLA-typed donors comprised roughly 300 gigabases of sequencing data and around 86 million unique TCR sequences. Among the roughly 430 genotyped donors, roughly 80% belonged to the genetic ancestry cluster associated with self-reported Caucasian donors. The study aimed to test whether signatures of past pathogen exposure could be identified by cataloging public T cell receptors. The T cell repertoires of several hundred subjects were profiled by immunosequencing and related to cytomegalovirus serostatus. Besides the first cohort of more than 650 subjects, a separate validation cohort made up of over 100 different subjects was used. To predict cytomegalovirus infection status, the study brought together high-throughput TCR immunosequencing, statistical association of individual TCRs with disease status, and machine learning. To study patterns of TCR occurrence, a later analysis re-analyzed previously published TCR beta repertoires from 550 to 800 donors and added high-resolution HLA genotyping. Rather than using new phenotypic data, the later analysis identified candidate immune exposures from TCR beta sequences and from how often those sequences occurred across donors. An earlier analysis of 450 to 750 of the donors used high-throughput TCR beta sequencing to judge whether each TCR beta V gene segment behaved as functional or pseudogenic. Donor age, sex, ethnicity and CMV serostatus were collected together with the repertoire data. In a later genetic analysis, genome-wide SNP genotypes for about three fifths of the 666 donors were used, and that subset was treated as a discovery cohort. All discovery cohort repertoires had been generated using a single sequencing platform. Class I and class II HLA loci were covered by the typing at four-digit resolution. Typing coverage varied by locus: roughly 629-640 donors for A, B, C, DRB1 and DQB1; 500 to 550 for DQA1; approximately 610 for DPA1; about 450 for DPB1. Because of strong linkage in the cohort, a few DR-DQ haplotypes were treated as single units for association and clustering. Among about 390 genotyped donors of the cohort, an average of around 240,000 unique TCR beta nucleotide sequences were sequenced per donor, roughly 18% of them non-productive. The paper's findings and limits, for the study overall: The cohort was sequenced for TCR beta chains only, and without alpha or paired-chain data the features that could be detected were limited. Compared with the approximately 700-donor mean, donors in an Asian-associated ancestry cluster had fewer N-insertions in productive TCRs, according to a later genetic analysis. Presence/absence analyses assumed roughly uniform sequencing depth across donors, an assumption that may not hold. In a later analysis, around 17,000 TCR beta sequences were associated with specific HLA alleles at a false discovery rate of 0.05. A few of the identified cytomegalovirus-associated TCR beta chains were confirmed in vitro to be specific for cytomegalovirus antigens. A further reported finding was that TCR beta sequences accurately predicted the HLA-A and HLA-B alleles for most subjects in the first cohort. Linkage disequilibrium might explain the correlated functional status among segregating V segments, but an unknown experimental factor could not be ruled out. In a later analysis, HLA-associated TCR beta chains were found to be more clonally expanded and to have lower generation probabilities than equally common non-associated chains. According to a later analysis, TCR association rates differed among HLA loci, with DRB1 alleles showing the most associated TCRs and HLA-C alleles showing the fewest. Broadly in line with IMGT annotations, most TCR beta V segments showed up in productive rearrangements about 90% or about 30% of the time in an earlier analysis of several hundred of the donors. The 87-base-pair reads could not distinguish some IMGT-functional V segments, including TRBV6-2 and TRBV6-3, so those segments were excluded. When HLA alleles, especially DR and DQ, strongly co-occurred, TCR associations were difficult to assign to individual alleles. HLA typing was unavailable for some donors at each locus, so association tests used only the typed subset. A later analysis reported that several top co-occurrence clusters appeared linked to parvovirus B19, influenza, CMV and Epstein-Barr virus. While some public TCRs were present in many individuals, most TCR sequences turned up only very rarely across donors. According to the authors, the approach could potentially be generalized to other disease states and immunological phenotypes. About 17 rarely observed V segments, including chromosome 9 orphons, were excluded from the earlier analysis of several hundred of the donors because counts were too low. CMV serostatus was the only immune exposure information available for the cohort. A group of highly shared sequence variants was considered likely to be a technical artifact of the sequencing pipeline. V-gene and J-gene trimming of TCR beta chains was associated with a missense DCLRE1C variant in a later genetic analysis, and the association was replicated in an independent cohort. In the study, some 160 TCR beta chains were listed as associated with cytomegalovirus. According to a later analysis, most CMV-associated TCR beta chains appeared to be HLA-restricted, and the HLA associations seemed to be driven largely by CMV exposure. In both the original and validation cohorts, the classifier was reported to diagnose cytomegalovirus status with high specificity and sensitivity.

In total, roughly 710 healthy bone marrow donors made up the cohort. At the time of sampling, every cohort member was nominally healthy, though immune exposures that went unrecorded were likely present. The donor tested CMV seropositive and was one of the 289 seropositive cohort members. Every donor gave a peripheral blood sample, and the peripheral blood mononuclear cells from that sample were used for TCR beta sequencing. The Qiagen DNeasy Blood Extraction Kit was used to extract genomic DNA from the blood cell samples. Counted from cysteine to phenylalanine, this CDR3 has 16 amino acids. Left in the record is the CDR3 DNA by itself, 48 bases read in frame from the first base. CDR1 and CDR2 are read off the germline V gene as SGHVS and FNYEAQ. The germline V and J ends show losses of 5 bases and 2 bases respectively, and no gene match explains 10 bases of the junction. The library relied on the immunoSEQ multiplex PCR assay. The multiplex PCR relied on a mix of 60 forward primers for TCR Vbeta segments and 13 reverse primers for TCR Jbeta segments. The CDR3 region of rearranged TCR beta genes was amplified from genomic DNA by a multiplex PCR assay. Amplified TCR beta libraries were sequenced as 87-base-pair reads on the Illumina HiSeq System. From the authors' description of their analysis: Across the roughly 700 repertoires, a later analysis counted tens of millions of unique TCR beta chains, roughly 11 million of which were shared by at least two donors. Raw reads were error-corrected and collapsed into unique sequences by a nearest-neighbor algorithm in which closely related sequences were merged to remove PCR and sequencing errors. V, D and J gene segments were assigned by aligning CDR3 sequences to IMGT reference sequences. For a sequence to be retained, a match of at least six nucleotides to both a V gene segment and a J gene segment was required. Rearrangements were classified as productive when the CDR3 lacked stop codons and remained in frame with V and J, and all other rearrangements were classified as non-productive. CDR3 was defined by IMGT convention, running from the second conserved V-encoded cysteine to the conserved J-encoded phenylalanine. The earlier analysis of about 570 of the donors excluded any sequence lacking an unambiguous match to a single V gene segment. In an earlier analysis of about 590 of the donors, a V segment was called functional when productive rearrangements were above 56.7%, and segregating when the standard deviation between donors exceeded 5%. A statistical classification framework was built to diagnose cytomegalovirus status from the catalog of TCR beta chain sequences. In a later analysis, V and J genes were assigned by comparing TCR nucleotide sequences against IMGT/GENE-DB human TR gene sequences. The TCRdist pipeline was used in a later analysis to assign CDR3 sequences and most-parsimonious VDJ recombination scenarios. In a later analysis, each TCR beta chain was defined by its CDR3 amino acid sequence together with its V-gene family, and reads lacking a unique V-gene family were excluded. A later analysis removed 500 to 650 highly shared, low-generation-probability nucleotide sequences to deal with suspected cross-contamination and a sequencing artifact. For each public chain, a later analysis derived a clonal expansion index from normalized ranks of inferred template counts within each repertoire. In a later analysis, generation probabilities were computed with a VDJ recombination model fitted to out-of-frame rearrangements, and the resulting probabilities were checked against IGoR. Hypergeometric tests were used in a later analysis to score TCR-TCR, TCR-HLA and TCR-CMV co-occurrence, with a repertoire-size bias correction applied to the TCR pairs. False discovery rates were estimated in a later analysis by permuting HLA or CMV assignments 20 times. In a later analysis, co-occurring TCRs were grouped using DBSCAN, and TCRdist sequence similarity was added for clustering within HLA-allele-positive subsets. Repertoires with fewer than 30,000 or more than 120,000 public chains, plus five repertoires with anomalous nucleotide sharing, were excluded from co-occurrence clustering. What TCRdb holds here is the immuneACCESS table cut down to in-frame rearrangements. Part of the clones is not present; checked against another copy, under half of the missing clones reflect an unresolved V gene, and the others are unexplained. V and J calls and clone size are as listed in that table; D and trimming were resolved from the DNA. The sample table shows 150,000 to 250,000 clones, and around 79% are seen once. The ten largest clones represent approximately 4.4% of the sample.

Regarding this clone: Its cognate antigen has yet to be identified. No base quality values were provided; no much bigger clone lies one nucleotide off.

The chain couples TRBV7-6 to TRBJ2-5; 8 of the junction bases match TRBD1. The origin of this receptor is a woman in her 30s in good health and CMV-seropositive. What was sequenced was PBMCs. The DNA sequence is as follows: TGTGCCAGCAGCCCATACTACGGACAGGGACAAGAGACCCAGTACTTC. This translates into CASSPYYGQGQETQYF.